The T cell receptor (beta chain) under discussion was sequenced for a study of blood T cell repertoires in COVID-19. Study as a whole: The origin of the acute and convalescent COVID-19 samples was the United States, Italy and Spain.

Authors' data handling: By means of reference gene primer amplification, nucleated cell counts were estimated. Method: immunoSEQ multiplex PCR; TCRdb's copy keeps in-frame clones and lacks some. That table supplies the V and J calls and clone size; D and trimming were determined from the DNA. The data show about 100,000 clones, about 85% seen once. The germline CDR1 and CDR2 sequences are MNHEY and SMNVEV (reference sequence). V was clipped by 7 bases and J by 0 bases, with 16 bases between them. This CDR3 is 17 amino acids long. The origin of this receptor is a woman aged 45 to 65 with COVID-19, enrolled during active disease. V gene TRBV27 combines with J gene TRBJ2-6; a weak D match, TRBD1 (6 bases). The source material was peripheral blood. The DNA of the CDR3 is TGTGCCAGCACTCTGACAGGACGGAGCTCTGGGGCCAACGTCCTGACTTTC. It translates to CASTLTGRSSGANVLTF.